The clone carrying this TCR beta chain was recorded at least ten times. This specimen comes from a study of tumor-infiltrating lymphocytes in primary liver carcinoma. Unsorted bulk tissue of about 19-33 mg yielded co-extracted RNA and DNA. Researchers generated TCR beta cDNA from about 450 ng of total RNA, relying on a constant-region primer. Three nested multiplex PCR rounds of slightly modified ARM-PCR generated TCR beta libraries. Rounds one and two of PCR, each of roughly 10 cycles, were primed with TRBV1-TRBV30 forward primers and a C-beta reverse primer. TCRdb itself ran the multiplex PCR reads through MiXCR, one entry per CDR3 protein. The sample consists of tens of thousands of distinct CDR3 sequences, less than 75% of them appearing once. Germline loops: CDR1 KGHDR, CDR2 SFDVKD. V shed 4 bases and J shed 0 bases, with 11 bases lying between them. The CDR3 contains 16 residues.

This clonotype originated in a man in his forties with primary liver carcinoma and hepatitis B virus infection. Sequencing was performed on liver tumor tissue from sampling region 5. Subset reported: tumor region T5, tumor centre. The chain recombines TRBV24-1 with TRBJ2-2; D is tentatively TRBD1 or TRBD2 (5 bases each). The CDR3 DNA reads as TGTGCCACCAGTGACCCCGGGACGGCGAACACCGGGGAGCTGTTTTTT. Translated, it gives CATSDPGTANTGELFF.